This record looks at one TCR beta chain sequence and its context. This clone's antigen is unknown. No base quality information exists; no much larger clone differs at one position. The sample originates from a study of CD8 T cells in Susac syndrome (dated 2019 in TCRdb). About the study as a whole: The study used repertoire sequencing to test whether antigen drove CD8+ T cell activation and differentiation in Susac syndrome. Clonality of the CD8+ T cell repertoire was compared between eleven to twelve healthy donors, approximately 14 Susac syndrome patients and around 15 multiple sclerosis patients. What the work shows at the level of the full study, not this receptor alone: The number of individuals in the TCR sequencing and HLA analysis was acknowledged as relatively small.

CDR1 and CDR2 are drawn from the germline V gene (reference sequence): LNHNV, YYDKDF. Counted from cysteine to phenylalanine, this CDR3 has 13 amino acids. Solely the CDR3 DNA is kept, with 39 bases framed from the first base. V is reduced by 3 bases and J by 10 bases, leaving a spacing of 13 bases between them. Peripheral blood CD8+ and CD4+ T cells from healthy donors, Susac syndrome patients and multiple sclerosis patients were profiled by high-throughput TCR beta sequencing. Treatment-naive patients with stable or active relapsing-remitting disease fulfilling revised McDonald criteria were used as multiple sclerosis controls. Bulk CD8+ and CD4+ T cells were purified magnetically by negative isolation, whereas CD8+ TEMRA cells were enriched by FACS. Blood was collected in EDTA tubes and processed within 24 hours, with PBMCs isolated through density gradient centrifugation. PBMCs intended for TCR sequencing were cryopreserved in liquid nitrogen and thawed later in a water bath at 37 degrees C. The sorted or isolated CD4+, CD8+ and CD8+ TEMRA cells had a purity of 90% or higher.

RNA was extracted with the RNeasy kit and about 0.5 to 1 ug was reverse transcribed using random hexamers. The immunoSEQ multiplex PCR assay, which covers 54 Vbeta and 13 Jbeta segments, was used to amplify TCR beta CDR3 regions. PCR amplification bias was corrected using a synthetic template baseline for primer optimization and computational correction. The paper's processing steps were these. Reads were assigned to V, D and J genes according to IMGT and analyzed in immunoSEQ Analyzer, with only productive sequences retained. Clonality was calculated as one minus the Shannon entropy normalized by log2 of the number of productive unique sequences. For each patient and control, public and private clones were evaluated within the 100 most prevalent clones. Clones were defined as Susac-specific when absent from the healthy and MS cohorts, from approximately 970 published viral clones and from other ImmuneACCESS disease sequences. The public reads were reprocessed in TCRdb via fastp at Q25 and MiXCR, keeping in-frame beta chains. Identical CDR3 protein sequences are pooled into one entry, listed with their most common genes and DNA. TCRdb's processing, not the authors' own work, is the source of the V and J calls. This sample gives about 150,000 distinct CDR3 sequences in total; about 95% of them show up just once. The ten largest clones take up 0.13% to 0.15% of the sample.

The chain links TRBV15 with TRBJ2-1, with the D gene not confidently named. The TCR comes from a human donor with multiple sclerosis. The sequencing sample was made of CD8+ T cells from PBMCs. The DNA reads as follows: TGTGCCACCAGCAGGTCCCAAGGCTACGAGCAGTTCTTC. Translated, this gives CATSRSQGYEQFF.